These 14 T cell receptor beta chains were sequenced from one sample in a study of control samples from healthy donors and cancer patients (dated by TCRdb to 2020 to 2021). Libraries were built with the immunoSEQ multiplex PCR assay. TCRdb holds this immuneACCESS table with in-frame rearrangements only. Some clones are missing; in checked studies, unresolved V genes explain under half, and the rest has no known cause. This sample has roughly 55,000 clones in its table, and around 90% of those were observed once. More than 3.5% of the sample lies in the top ten. The sample consisted of blood. The receptors originated from a man in his fifties or sixties in good health.

The rearrangement joins TRBV18 to TRBJ1-2; D remains unclear. Trimming removed 3 bases at V and 0 bases at J, with 8 bases between. Germline CDR1 reads KGHSH; CDR2 reads LQKENI. CDR3 length: 14 amino acids. The CDR3 sequence is CASSPEGANYGYTF. The CDR3 DNA is TGTGCCAGCTCACCTGAGGGAGCTAACTATGGCTACACCTTC.

This chain joins TRBV3-1 (or the pseudogene TRBV3-2) and TRBJ2-2, with D unclear. The V gene's germline CDR1 is LGHDT and CDR2 YNNKEL (reference sequence). V dropped 3 bases and J dropped 3 bases, with 5 bases sitting between them. The CDR3 contains 13 residues. The CDR3 DNA reads TGTGCCAGCAGCCACTGGGACACCGGGGAGCTGTTTTTT. It codes for CASSHWDTGELFF.

This clone was counted a single time. This rearrangement joins TRBV5-1 to TRBJ1-2, with TRBD1 as a possible D gene (6 bases). The germline V gene encodes CDR1 SGHRS and CDR2 YFSETQ. The CDR3 consists of 17 residues. V was trimmed by 0 bases and J by 9 bases, leaving 24 bases between them. The CDR3 DNA reads TGCGCCAGCAGCTTGGTTTCGGTCGGGCAGGGGATTTATCGCTACACCTTC. This sequence encodes CASSLVSVGQGIYRYTF.

The chain combines TRBV6-5 with TRBJ2-5, with D perhaps given as TRBD1 or TRBD2 (5 bases each). The ends were cut back, 0 bases at V and 7 bases at J, with 18 bases in the middle. Germline CDR1 reads MNHEY; CDR2 reads SVGAGI. This CDR3 region has 16 residues. The CDR3 DNA is TGTGCCAGCAGTTACTCGTGGACGGGAACGGGGCTGACCCAGTACTTC. It codes for CASSYSWTGTGLTQYF.

The rearrangement links TRBV3-1 (or the pseudogene TRBV3-2) to TRBJ1-6; D remains unclear. Looked up from germline, CDR1 is LGHDT and CDR2 is YNNKEL (reference sequence). There are 13 residues in the CDR3. V was cut by 1 base and J by 6 bases, with 4 bases left in between. The chain's CDR3 is CASSQGINSPLHF. The CDR3 DNA sequence: TGTGCCAGCAGCCAAGGTATTAATTCACCCCTCCACTTT.

The chain employs TRBV6-6 and TRBJ2-7, with D unresolved. CDR3 length: 15 amino acids. CDR1 is MNHNY, CDR2 SVGAGI, per germline (reference sequence). Trimming took 1 base from V and 0 from J, leaving 10 bases between them. The CDR3 nucleotides are TGTGCCAGCAGTTACTTAGCCGGCCTCTCCTACGAGCAGTACTTC. This codes for CASSYLAGLSYEQYF.

The rearrangement joins TRBV5-1 to TRBJ2-7; tentative D call: TRBD1 (6 bases). V was cut by 4 bases and J by 3 bases, with 14 bases left in between. The CDR3 length is 14 residues. Per germline, CDR1 SGHRS and CDR2 YFSETQ. CDR3: CASSSNPGDYEQYF. The CDR3, as DNA: TGCGCCAGCAGCAGTAACCCAGGGGACTACGAGCAGTACTTC.

This chain joins TRBV2 and TRBJ2-7; D not certain. This CDR3 region has 15 residues. Trimming pared 2 bases from V and 7 bases from J, leaving 18 bases between. Germline V gene sequence: CDR1 SNHLY, CDR2 FYNNEI. The CDR3 nucleotides read TGTGCCAGCAGTGAAAACGGTGGGTCGCTAGGGGAGCAGTACTTC. It codes for CASSENGGSLGEQYF.

The CDR3 sequence is CASSLRSGNTIYF. CDR3 coding DNA: TGTGCCAGCAGCCTTCGCTCTGGAAACACCATATATTTT. The genes are TRBV28 and TRBJ1-3; no definite D call. In germline, CDR1 is MDHEN, CDR2 SYDVKM. Deletions cut 6 bases from V and 0 bases from J, with 6 bases between. This CDR3 comprises 13 residues.

The chain carries TRBV7-9 and TRBJ2-7; TRBD1 matches at 9 bases. V dropped 3 bases and J dropped 3; count of bases not matched to a gene: 3. CDR3 length: 14 residues. Germline-derived CDR1 and CDR2 are SEHNR and FQNEAQ (reference sequence). CDR3 bases: TGTGCCAGCAGCTTCCGGGACAGGGACTACGAGCAGTACTTC. Its translation: CASSFRDRDYEQYF. Full variable domain (rest looked up from reference TRBV7-9 and TRBJ2-7): DTGVSQNPRHKITKRGQNVTFRCDPISEHNRLYWYRQTLGQGPEFLTYFQNEAQLEKSRLLSDRFSAERPKGSFSTLEIQRTEQGDSAMYLCASSFRDRDYEQYFGPGTRLTVT.

V is TRBV4-2 and J is TRBJ2-7; D possibly corresponds to TRBD1 (6 bases). The CDR3 covers 15 residues. The germline V and J ends were trimmed by 1 base and 5 bases, with 15 bases remaining between them. CDR1 LGHNA and CDR2 YNFKEQ come from the germline V gene. CDR3 residues: CASSQGRYQGNEQYF. CDR3 bases: TGTGCCAGCAGCCAAGGACGGTACCAGGGGAACGAGCAGTACTTC.

The chain has TRBV7-9 and TRBJ1-1, with D unresolved. Germline CDR1 SEHNR, CDR2 FQNEAQ (reference sequence). V was cut by 2 bases and J by 2 bases, with 3 bases left in between. This CDR3 comprises 12 residues. The CDR3 coding sequence is TGTGCCAGCAGCTTATATAACACTGAAGCTTTCTTT. It specifies CASSLYNTEAFF.

This sequence joins TRBV6-6 and TRBJ1-2; no firm D call. Trimming removed 0 bases at V and 10 bases at J, with 9 bases between. The germline V gene encodes CDR1 MNHNY and CDR2 SVGAGI (reference sequence). CDR3 length: 12 residues. The CDR3 is CASSYSDGIYTF. The CDR3 DNA sequence: TGTGCCAGCAGTTACTCCGACGGCATCTACACCTTC.

V usage is TRBV28 and J usage is TRBJ1-2; no definite D call. This CDR3 is 11 amino acids long. V was cut by 8 bases and J by 4 bases, with 8 bases left in between. Germline V lookup: CDR1 MDHEN, CDR2 SYDVKM. CDR3 sequence: CASDEGYGYTF. The CDR3 coding sequence is TGTGCCAGCGATGAGGGCTATGGCTACACCTTC.